This T cell receptor beta chain was recorded in a study of blood T cell repertoires in COVID-19. Overall study context: Collection of acute and convalescent COVID-19 samples took place in the United States, Italy and Spain.

Trimming cost V 0 bases and J 8 bases, with 13 bases left between them. The CDR3 is 14 residues long. The germline gives CDR1 SEHNR, CDR2 FQNEAQ (reference sequence). Source study methods: Estimates of nucleated cell counts were drawn from the amplification of reference gene primers. The data were produced by immunoSEQ multiplex PCR, yet TCRdb's version contains in-frame clones alone and is incomplete. V, J and clone size were drawn from that table, and D and trimming were deduced from the DNA. The table records 55,000 to 70,000 clones, 80% to 95% of them present only once. Sequenced sample: peripheral blood. This receptor was taken from a man aged 55 to 70 with acute or convalescent COVID-19. This chain uses TRBV7-9 with TRBJ1-2; D is perhaps TRBD1 (6 bases). This CDR3 reads CASSLAQGTGGYTF. CDR3 in DNA: TGTGCCAGCAGCTTAGCACAGGGAACCGGGGGCTACACCTTC.